Listed below are T cell receptor beta chains from one sample, sequenced in a study of blood T cell repertoires in COVID-19. This table comes from immunoSEQ multiplex PCR, and its TCRdb copy is limited to in-frame clones, with some not included. The repertoire holds around 75,000 clones, with roughly 91% as singletons. Sequencing was done on a sample of peripheral blood. The source of these receptors is a human donor in a cohort sampled during active COVID-19. Each CDR3 is given with its conserved first and last residue. The D gene is left open where the match is weak. Clone size is stated in some rows and not others, as once, few, many or a class when expanded.

D gene: TRBD1
V gene: TRBV12-5
clone size: NA
J gene: TRBJ2-5
CDR3 DNA: TGTGCTAGTGGCCCCGGGACAGGGTTACAAGAGACCCAGTACTTC
CDR3 protein: CASGPGTGLQETQYF

D gene: NA
V gene: TRBV6-5
clone size: NA
J gene: TRBJ1-3
CDR3 DNA: TGTGCCAGCAGTTACTCGTTACAAAACTCTGGAAACACCATATATTTT
CDR3 protein: CASSYSLQNSGNTIYF

D gene: NA
V gene: TRBV5-1
clone size: NA
J gene: TRBJ2-1
CDR3 DNA: TGCGCCAGCAGCTTGGTAGGGGGAACCTACAATGAGCAGTTCTTC
CDR3 protein: CASSLVGGTYNEQFF

D gene: NA
V gene: TRBV19
clone size: NA
J gene: TRBJ2-3
CDR3 DNA: TGTGCCAGTAGTATCTTGGCAGTTTCTGATACGCAGTATTTT
CDR3 protein: CASSILAVSDTQYF

D gene: NA
V gene: TRBV18
clone size: NA
J gene: TRBJ2-7
CDR3 DNA: TGTGCCAGCTCACCCGACGGACAGTTTGGCTACGAGCAGTACTTC
CDR3 protein: CASSPDGQFGYEQYF

D gene: TRBD1
V gene: TRBV25-1
clone size: NA
J gene: TRBJ2-7
CDR3 DNA: TGTGCCAGTGGGACAGGGATCCTCTACGAGCAGTACTTC
CDR3 protein: CASGTGILYEQYF

D gene: NA
V gene: TRBV21-1
clone size: NA
J gene: TRBJ2-4
CDR3 DNA: TGTGCCAGCACCGGGACACCGGTAGCCAAAAACATTCAGTACTTC
CDR3 protein: CASTGTPVAKNIQYF

D gene: NA
V gene: TRBV9
clone size: once
J gene: TRBJ2-1
CDR3 DNA: TGTGCCAGCAGCCCTCAGGGCTATGAGCAGTTCTTC
CDR3 protein: CASSPQGYEQFF

D gene: TRBD1
V gene: TRBV27
clone size: NA
J gene: TRBJ1-5
CDR3 DNA: TGTGCCAGCAGTAGGGGACAGGACAATCAGCCCCAGCATTTT
CDR3 protein: CASSRGQDNQPQHF

D gene: NA
V gene: TRBV29-1
clone size: NA
J gene: TRBJ1-1
CDR3 DNA: TGCAGCGTTGGCCGGGACACCCCGGGAGCTTTCTTT
CDR3 protein: CSVGRDTPGAFF

D gene: TRBD2
V gene: TRBV28
clone size: once
J gene: TRBJ2-7
CDR3 DNA: TGTGCCAGCAGTTTGGCGGCGGGGGGCTACGAGCAGTACTTC
CDR3 protein: CASSLAAGGYEQYF

D gene: NA
V gene: TRBV6-5
clone size: NA
J gene: TRBJ2-1
CDR3 DNA: TGTGCCAGCAGTTACAGTTCTAGTCGGGATGAGCAGTTCTTC
CDR3 protein: CASSYSSSRDEQFF

D gene: TRBD1
V gene: TRBV12-3/TRBV12-4
clone size: once
J gene: TRBJ1-4
CDR3 DNA: TGTGCCAGTAAGGACAGGGAAGGGGAAAAACTGTTTTTT
CDR3 protein: CASKDREGEKLFF

D gene: NA
V gene: TRBV7-6
clone size: NA
J gene: TRBJ2-1
CDR3 DNA: TGTGCCAGCAGCTTAGATGGGACTTCGCGGGGATACCACAATGAGCAGTTCTTC
CDR3 protein: CASSLDGTSRGYHNEQFF

D gene: TRBD2
V gene: TRBV6-1
clone size: NA
J gene: TRBJ2-1
CDR3 DNA: TGTGCCAGCAGTGAGAGCGGGGCCTACAATGAGCAGTTCTTC
CDR3 protein: CASSESGAYNEQFF

D gene: TRBD2
V gene: TRBV18
clone size: NA
J gene: TRBJ2-7
CDR3 DNA: TGTGCCAGCTCGAAGGGACTAGCGGGGTACCACGAGCAGTACTTC
CDR3 protein: CASSKGLAGYHEQYF

D gene: TRBD1
V gene: TRBV3-1/TRBV3-2
clone size: NA
J gene: TRBJ2-7
CDR3 DNA: TGTGCCAGCAGCCAAGGCGGACAGGGCTACGAGCAGTACTTC
CDR3 protein: CASSQGGQGYEQYF

D gene: NA
V gene: TRBV7-7
clone size: NA
J gene: TRBJ2-1
CDR3 DNA: TGTGCCAGCAGCTTAGGCCCTAACAATGAGCAGTTCTTC
CDR3 protein: CASSLGPNNEQFF

D gene: TRBD2
V gene: TRBV20-1
clone size: NA
J gene: TRBJ2-1
CDR3 DNA: TGCAGTGCTAGTAGAGGTACTAGCGGGGGCAATGAGCAGTTCTTC
CDR3 protein: CSASRGTSGGNEQFF

D gene: TRBD2
V gene: TRBV7-3
clone size: NA
J gene: TRBJ2-1
CDR3 DNA: TGTGCCAGCAGCTCCGGGAGGGCCGATTACAATGAGCAGTTCTTC
CDR3 protein: CASSSGRADYNEQFF

D gene: NA
V gene: TRBV12-3/TRBV12-4
clone size: NA
J gene: TRBJ1-5
CDR3 DNA: TGTGCCAGCAATACGGGTAGCAATCAGCCCCAGCATTTT
CDR3 protein: CASNTGSNQPQHF

D gene: TRBD2
V gene: TRBV7-9
clone size: NA
J gene: TRBJ2-3
CDR3 DNA: TGTGCCAGCAGCTTAACTAGCGGAGTCACAGATACGCAGTATTTT
CDR3 protein: CASSLTSGVTDTQYF

D gene: NA
V gene: TRBV3-1/TRBV3-2
clone size: NA
J gene: TRBJ2-3
CDR3 DNA: TGTGCCAGCAGCAACGAACCGGGTCTCACCGGGGCAGATACGCAGTATTTT
CDR3 protein: CASSNEPGLTGADTQYF

D gene: NA
V gene: TRBV6-5
clone size: NA
J gene: TRBJ2-4
CDR3 DNA: TGTGCCAGCAGTTACTCAGGCCAGGGGCTCAAAAACATTCAGTACTTC
CDR3 protein: CASSYSGQGLKNIQYF

D gene: TRBD2
V gene: TRBV7-9
clone size: NA
J gene: TRBJ2-7
CDR3 DNA: TGTGCCAGCAGCTTATGGGACTATTCCTACGAGCAGTACTTC
CDR3 protein: CASSLWDYSYEQYF

D gene: NA
V gene: TRBV21-1
clone size: NA
J gene: TRBJ2-7
CDR3 DNA: TGTGCCAGCAGCACGGACAGGGTGTTAGCGGCCAAGTCCTACGAGCAGTACTTC
CDR3 protein: CASSTDRVLAAKSYEQYF

D gene: TRBD2
V gene: TRBV20-1
clone size: NA
J gene: TRBJ2-3
CDR3 DNA: TGCAGTGCTAGTAGCGGGAGACCGACAGATACGCAGTATTTT
CDR3 protein: CSASSGRPTDTQYF

D gene: TRBD2
V gene: TRBV7-2
clone size: NA
J gene: TRBJ2-3
CDR3 DNA: TGTGCCAGCAAGAGTGGCCGGTCAGCGGGGGAGAAGTATTTT
CDR3 protein: CASKSGRSAGEKYF

D gene: NA
V gene: TRBV6-6
clone size: NA
J gene: TRBJ1-1
CDR3 DNA: TGTGCCAGCAGTTACGACAGGAGGAACACTGAAGCTTTCTTT
CDR3 protein: CASSYDRRNTEAFF

D gene: NA
V gene: TRBV19
clone size: once
J gene: TRBJ1-5
CDR3 DNA: TGTGACGTACTATTACAGGGAAACAATCAGCCCCAGCATTTT
CDR3 protein: CDVLLQGNNQPQHF

D gene: TRBD2
V gene: TRBV27
clone size: NA
J gene: TRBJ2-1
CDR3 DNA: TGTGCCAGCAGTCTATTACTAGCGGGGAGTCGTGTCAATGAGCAGTTCTTC
CDR3 protein: CASSLLLAGSRVNEQFF

D gene: NA
V gene: TRBV19
clone size: NA
J gene: TRBJ2-2
CDR3 DNA: TGTGCCAGTAGTATGGGCGGGTCGGGTTCCGGGGAGCTGTTTTTT
CDR3 protein: CASSMGGSGSGELFF

D gene: NA
V gene: TRBV12-3/TRBV12-4
clone size: NA
J gene: TRBJ1-6
CDR3 DNA: NA
CDR3 protein: CASSSSRVSPLHF

D gene: NA
V gene: TRBV7-2
clone size: NA
J gene: TRBJ1-1
CDR3 DNA: TGTGCCAGCAGCTTTGGCAGGGGTAACACTGAAGCTTTCTTT
CDR3 protein: CASSFGRGNTEAFF

D gene: NA
V gene: TRBV2
clone size: NA
J gene: TRBJ2-7
CDR3 DNA: TGTGCCAGCTACGGACAGAGAAACTACGAGCAGTACTTC
CDR3 protein: CASYGQRNYEQYF

D gene: TRBD1
V gene: TRBV6-6
clone size: NA
J gene: TRBJ2-7
CDR3 DNA: TGTGCCAGCAGTCCGACCCTTCGATTGACAGGGGCCTCCTACGAGCAGTACTTC
CDR3 protein: CASSPTLRLTGASYEQYF

D gene: TRBD2
V gene: TRBV10-2
clone size: NA
J gene: TRBJ2-5
CDR3 DNA: TGCGCCAGCGGGACTAGTCGCCAAGAGACCCAGTACTTC
CDR3 protein: CASGTSRQETQYF

D gene: NA
V gene: TRBV7-2
clone size: NA
J gene: TRBJ2-1
CDR3 DNA: TGTGCCAGCAGCCCCTCAGCCCGACTGGGCAATGAGCAGTTCTTC
CDR3 protein: CASSPSARLGNEQFF

D gene: TRBD2
V gene: TRBV5-6
clone size: once
J gene: TRBJ2-3
CDR3 DNA: TGTGCCAGCAGCGTGGTCCAGGTGGGACTAGCTTTCCCAGATACGCAGTATTTT
CDR3 protein: CASSVVQVGLAFPDTQYF

D gene: NA
V gene: TRBV28
clone size: NA
J gene: TRBJ1-5
CDR3 DNA: TGTGCCAGCAGACGGGACACTACCGATCAGCCCCAGCATTTT
CDR3 protein: CASRRDTTDQPQHF

D gene: NA
V gene: TRBV6-5
clone size: NA
J gene: TRBJ2-3
CDR3 DNA: TGTGCCAGCAGCCCGCCGGTCGGGGATACGCAGTATTTT
CDR3 protein: CASSPPVGDTQYF

D gene: NA
V gene: TRBV5-1
clone size: NA
J gene: TRBJ2-1
CDR3 DNA: TGCGCCAGCAGCTTGGTGACTCGGGATGAGCAGTTCTTC
CDR3 protein: CASSLVTRDEQFF

D gene: NA
V gene: TRBV29-1
clone size: NA
J gene: TRBJ1-2
CDR3 DNA: TGCAGCGTTGAAGGCGGGCTGGGGGGCTACACCTTC
CDR3 protein: CSVEGGLGGYTF

D gene: TRBD1
V gene: TRBV19
clone size: NA
J gene: TRBJ2-2
CDR3 DNA: TGTGCCAGTAAGGGGAATCGCCGACAGGGGGAAAACACCGGGGAGCTGTTTTTT
CDR3 protein: CASKGNRRQGENTGELFF

D gene: TRBD1
V gene: TRBV7-9
clone size: NA
J gene: TRBJ2-7
CDR3 DNA: TGTGCCAGCAGCTACAACAGGGGCGAGCAGTACTTC
CDR3 protein: CASSYNRGEQYF

D gene: TRBD1
V gene: TRBV5-1
clone size: NA
J gene: TRBJ2-7
CDR3 DNA: TGCGCCAGCAGCCCCGGGACAGGCTCCTACGAGCAGTACTTC
CDR3 protein: CASSPGTGSYEQYF

D gene: TRBD1
V gene: TRBV11-1
clone size: NA
J gene: TRBJ1-3
CDR3 DNA: TGTGCCAGCAGACCTCGGACAGGGGAAAGTGGAAACACCATATATTTT
CDR3 protein: CASRPRTGESGNTIYF

D gene: NA
V gene: TRBV7-8
clone size: NA
J gene: TRBJ2-1
CDR3 DNA: TGTGCCAGCAGCTTAGCGGAGTGGGACACGGGATACATTGAGCAGTTCTTC
CDR3 protein: CASSLAEWDTGYIEQFF

D gene: NA
V gene: TRBV2
clone size: NA
J gene: TRBJ2-3
CDR3 DNA: TGTGCCAGCAAACCCCGCGGGCCTAGCAGCACAGATACGCAGTATTTT
CDR3 protein: CASKPRGPSSTDTQYF

D gene: NA
V gene: TRBV10-3
clone size: NA
J gene: TRBJ2-2
CDR3 DNA: TGTGCCGCGAACAGGGTATACACCGGGGAGCTGTTTTTT
CDR3 protein: CAANRVYTGELFF

D gene: TRBD2
V gene: TRBV5-1
clone size: NA
J gene: TRBJ2-1
CDR3 DNA: TGCGCCAGCAACCTGGGACTAGCGGGAGGTGATGAGCAGTTCTTC
CDR3 protein: CASNLGLAGGDEQFF

D gene: TRBD2
V gene: TRBV2
clone size: NA
J gene: TRBJ2-7
CDR3 DNA: TGTGCCAGCAGGCGGGAGGACGGCTACTACGAGCAGTACTTC
CDR3 protein: CASRREDGYYEQYF